The rows below give T cell receptor beta chains drawn from one sample of a study of identifying expanded T cells in peripheral blood. Clones were sequenced by immunoSEQ multiplex PCR, and TCRdb holds only the in-frame ones, with some missing. The data hold around 120,000 clones, with roughly 89% observed a single time. The sequencing sample was made of blood. These receptors were taken from a person aged 18-70 years in good health. Both conserved end residues are part of each CDR3. A D gene is named only where the DNA matches it firmly.

J,V,D,CDR3
TRBJ1-2,TRBV7-9,NA,CASSLQAGASKYGYTF
TRBJ2-2,TRBV6-4,NA,CASSEGVAENTGELFF
TRBJ1-2,TRBV5-6,NA,CASSLGPGGYTF
TRBJ2-5,TRBV5-5,NA,CASSLDTAGTQYF
TRBJ2-3,TRBV6-1,TRBD2,CASSEAQGGGAVVPQYF
TRBJ2-3,TRBV11-2,TRBD2,CASSLTSGGPKADTQYF
TRBJ2-7,TRBV6-1,NA,CASTPVGRGAYEQYF
TRBJ2-2,TRBV7-9,NA,CASSQTRGLNTGELFF
TRBJ1-2,TRBV4-3,TRBD1,CASSQRQGNYGYTF
TRBJ2-1,TRBV19,TRBD1,CASRRTGDSYNEQFF
TRBJ1-2,TRBV28,TRBD1,CASSLGTGINYGYTF
TRBJ2-1,TRBV4-2,TRBD2,CASSQDPSGGRNEQFF
TRBJ1-6,TRBV7-2,NA,CASSLRGGADISSPLHF
TRBJ1-5,TRBV6-5,NA,CASRRAAGSNQPQHF
TRBJ2-1,TRBV28,TRBD1,CATETGTGDNEQFF
TRBJ1-5,TRBV6-1,TRBD1,CASSEFVDRRVREDQPQHF
TRBJ2-5,TRBV18,NA,CASSPGTTEETQYF
TRBJ2-1,TRBV5-6,NA,CASSPMAGGLADEQFF
TRBJ1-2,TRBV5-1,NA,CASSRSLGDTSGYTF
TRBJ2-7,TRBV7-2,TRBD2,CASSPLPRTSGGDYEQYF
TRBJ1-5,TRBV6-6,NA,CASSPGPGTNQPQHF
TRBJ2-5,TRBV7-2,NA,CASSSDLRGKETQYF
TRBJ2-6,TRBV2,TRBD1,CASSYTPGQGLSGANVLTF
TRBJ2-5,TRBV25-1,TRBD2,CASSALQGLGQETQYF
TRBJ1-4,TRBV5-6,NA,CASSPPRSNEKLFF
TRBJ2-3,TRBV7-8,NA,CASSLFAGSDTQYF
TRBJ1-1,TRBV27,NA,CASSGGTGAFF
TRBJ2-7,TRBV30,NA,CAWTSRGTPYEQYF
TRBJ2-3,TRBV12-5,TRBD2,CASAKREGFTDTQYF
TRBJ2-3,TRBV5-8,NA,CASSLALKGGTDTQYF
TRBJ1-1,TRBV10-2,NA,CASSEWTANTEAFF
TRBJ1-1,TRBV5-5,NA,CASRGDTLDTEAFF
TRBJ1-5,TRBV7-2,TRBD1,CASSGSGTGGLYSNQPQHF
TRBJ2-5,TRBV10-3,TRBD1,CAISDPDRTLQETQYF
TRBJ2-1,TRBV4-1,TRBD2,CASSFSGTRGNEQFF
TRBJ2-4,TRBV20-1,NA,CSAKRIDVPCF
TRBJ1-1,TRBV4-3,NA,CASSQDGGGRDTEAFF
TRBJ2-2,TRBV18,NA,CASSPPGGTNTGELFF